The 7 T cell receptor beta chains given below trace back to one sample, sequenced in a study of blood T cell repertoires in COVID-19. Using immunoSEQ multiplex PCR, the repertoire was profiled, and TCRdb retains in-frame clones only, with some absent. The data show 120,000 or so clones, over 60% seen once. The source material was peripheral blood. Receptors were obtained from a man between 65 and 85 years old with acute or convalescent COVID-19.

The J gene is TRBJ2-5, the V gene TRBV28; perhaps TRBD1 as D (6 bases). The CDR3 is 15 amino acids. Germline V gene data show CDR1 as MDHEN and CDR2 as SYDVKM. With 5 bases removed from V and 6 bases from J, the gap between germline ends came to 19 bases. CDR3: CASSLRGKPDQTQYF. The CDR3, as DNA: TGTGCCAGCAGTCTAAGGGGGAAACCTGATCAGACCCAGTACTTC.

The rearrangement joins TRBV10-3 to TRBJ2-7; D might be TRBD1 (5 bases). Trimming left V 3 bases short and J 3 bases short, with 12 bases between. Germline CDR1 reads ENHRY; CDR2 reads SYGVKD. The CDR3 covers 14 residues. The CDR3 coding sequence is TGTGCCATCAGTGAAAGGGGCCTGGGCTACGAGCAGTACTTC. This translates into CAISERGLGYEQYF.

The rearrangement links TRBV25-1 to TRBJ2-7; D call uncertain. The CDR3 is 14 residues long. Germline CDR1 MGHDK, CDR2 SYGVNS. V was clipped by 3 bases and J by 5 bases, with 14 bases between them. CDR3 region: CASSDPSSSDEQYF. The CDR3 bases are TGTGCCAGCAGTGACCCCTCCTCCAGCGACGAGCAGTACTTC.

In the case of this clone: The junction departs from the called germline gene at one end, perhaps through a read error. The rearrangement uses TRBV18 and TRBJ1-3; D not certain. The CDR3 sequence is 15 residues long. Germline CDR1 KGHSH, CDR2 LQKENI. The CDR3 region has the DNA TGTGCCACCTCACTCGGGGAGAACTCTGGAAACACCATATATTTT. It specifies CATSLGENSGNTIYF.

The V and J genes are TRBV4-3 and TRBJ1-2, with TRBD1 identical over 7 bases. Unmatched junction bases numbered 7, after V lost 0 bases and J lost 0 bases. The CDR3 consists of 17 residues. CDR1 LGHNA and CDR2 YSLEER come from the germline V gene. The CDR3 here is CASSQDRGTATNYGYTF. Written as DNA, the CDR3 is TGCGCCAGCAGCCAAGACCGAGGGACAGCAACTAACTATGGCTACACCTTC.

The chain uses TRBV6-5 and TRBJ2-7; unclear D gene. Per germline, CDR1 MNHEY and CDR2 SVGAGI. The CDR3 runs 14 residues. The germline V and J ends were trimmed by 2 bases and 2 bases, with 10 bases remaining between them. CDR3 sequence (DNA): TGTGCCAGCAGTTACGGGCCTACAACCTACGAGCAGTACTTC. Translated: CASSYGPTTYEQYF.

The DNA for the CDR3 is TGTGCCAGCCGGGACAGGGGGCGGGGGACCCAGTACTTC. As protein: CASRDRGRGTQYF. The chain recombines TRBV2 with TRBJ2-5; 12 positions match TRBD1. V shed 8 bases, J shed 7 bases, and the junction held 5 bases outside the gene matches. CDR1 is SNHLY and CDR2 is FYNNEI in the germline V gene. This CDR3 has 13 residues.